The 26 T cell receptor beta chains below all came from one sample that was sequenced in a study of early stage breast cancer tumors. Produced via immunoSEQ multiplex PCR; TCRdb's table is partial and in-frame only. This sample yields 9,000 to 9,500 clones, of which roughly 68% are seen a single time; roughly 7.7% belongs to the top ten. Sequencing input: breast tumor tissue. The origin of the receptors is a person between 45 and 65 years old with breast cancer.

This rearrangement joins TRBV30 to TRBJ2-3, with 8 bases lining up with TRBD2. Germline assignment: CDR1 GTSNPN and CDR2 SVGIG (reference sequence). Trimming cost V 7 bases and J 1 base; bases outside gene matches: 4. CDR3 length equals 13 residues. The CDR3 protein is CALATSGTDTQYF. The CDR3 DNA is TGTGCCTTGGCGACTAGCGGCACAGATACGCAGTATTTT.

This sequence joins TRBV6-1 and TRBJ1-2; D not certain. Trimming removed 6 bases at V and 5 bases at J, with 13 bases between. The length of the CDR3 is 13 residues. Germline loops: CDR1 MNHNS, CDR2 SASEGT. The CDR3 region has the DNA TGTGCCAGCAGAGAAAAACAGCTATATGGCTACACCTTC. Encoded protein: CASREKQLYGYTF.

DNA for the CDR3: TGTGCCAGTAGGGCGACAGGCACAGTCTCTGGGGCCAACGTCCTGACTTTC. Translating gives CASRATGTVSGANVLTF. The rearrangement uses TRBV19 and TRBJ2-6; a possible D gene is TRBD1 (6 bases). Trimming cost V 6 bases and J 0 bases, with 15 bases left between them. This CDR3 has 17 amino acids. Per the germline V gene, CDR1 is LNHDA and CDR2 is SQIVND (reference sequence).

This rearrangement joins TRBV14 to TRBJ1-4; D is uncertain. In germline, CDR1 is SGHDN, CDR2 FVKESK. The germline V and J ends were trimmed by 4 bases and 0 bases, with 9 bases remaining between them. The CDR3 is made up of 15 amino acids. CDR3 sequence: CASSRETSTNEKLFF. The CDR3 DNA sequence: TGTGCCAGCAGCCGCGAGACGTCAACTAATGAAAAACTGTTTTTT.

This clone turned up a few times. This chain connects TRBV6-1 to TRBJ2-7, with a possible D match to TRBD2 (5 bases). V lost 1 base to trimming and J lost 5 bases, with 12 bases between them. Per the germline V gene, CDR1 is MNHNS and CDR2 is SASEGT. CDR3 length equals 14 residues. In DNA form, the CDR3 reads TGTGCCAGCAGTGAAGTATCGGGGTGGGACGAGCAGTACTTC. It specifies CASSEVSGWDEQYF.

The CDR3 nucleotides are TGTGCCAGCATCCCCGGGGGTCCAGGAGGGAACACTGAAGCTTTCTTT. Amino acid sequence: CASIPGGPGGNTEAFF. The chain employs TRBV28 and TRBJ1-1; perhaps TRBD1 as D (5 bases). The germline gives CDR1 MDHEN, CDR2 SYDVKM. The V and J ends lost 7 bases and 1 base respectively, with 19 bases between them. This CDR3 spans 16 amino acids.

This sequence joins TRBV5-5 and TRBJ1-4, with 8 nucleotides matching TRBD1. Germline CDR1 reads SGHKS; CDR2 reads YYEKEE (reference sequence). V dropped 5 bases and J dropped 8; count of bases not matched to a gene: 11. The CDR3 spans 15 residues. This CDR3 reads CASSRSQGVTEKLFF. The CDR3 DNA follows: TGTGCCAGCAGTCGGTCACAGGGGGTAACGGAAAAACTGTTTTTT.

A single count supports this clone. The J gene is TRBJ2-5, the V gene TRBV5-4; D remains unclear. V gave up 0 bases and J gave up 2 bases, with 8 bases separating them. This CDR3 is built from 14 residues. CDR1 and CDR2 from the germline V gene are SGHNT and YYREEE (reference sequence). The CDR3 here is CASSLDRKQETQYF. DNA for the CDR3: TGTGCCAGCAGCTTGGACAGAAAACAAGAGACCCAGTACTTC.

This chain joins TRBV27 and TRBJ2-1, with D uncertain. CDR1 MNHEY and CDR2 SMNVEV come from the germline V gene (reference sequence). Trimming pared 6 bases from V and 1 base from J, leaving 1 base between. There are 11 residues in the CDR3. CDR3 in amino acids: CASRSYNEQFF. Here the CDR3 DNA reads TGTGCCAGCAGGTCCTACAATGAGCAGTTCTTC.

The rearrangement uses TRBV4-3 and TRBJ2-5; TRBD1 or TRBD2 may be the D gene (5 bases each). The assigned J gene may be wrong: the sequence end matches TRBJ2-7 better. The CDR3 length is 16 residues. From germline, CDR1 is LGHNA and CDR2 YSLEER. The CDR3 region is CASSQVTGTNPYEQYF. CDR3 nucleotide sequence: TGCGCCAGCAGCCAAGTTACGGGGACCAACCCATACGAGCAGTACTTC.

About this clone itself: Other DNA sequences within the sample encode an identical CDR3. The gene calls are TRBV5-1 and TRBJ2-3, with TRBD2 matching over 7 bases. Germline loops: CDR1 SGHRS, CDR2 YFSETQ. The V gene end was trimmed by 4 bases and the J gene end by 4 bases; junction bases not matched to a gene: 6. The CDR3 sequence is 14 residues long. CDR3 loop: CASSPGGGPDTQYF. The CDR3 DNA sequence: TGCGCCAGCAGCCCGGGGGGAGGGCCAGATACGCAGTATTTT.

The chain couples TRBV7-6 to TRBJ2-7; possibly TRBD1 or TRBD2 for D (5 bases each). From germline, CDR1 is SGHVS and CDR2 FNYEAQ. Trimming pared 4 bases from V and 7 bases from J, leaving 8 bases between. CDR3 length: 11 amino acids. The CDR3 nucleotides are TGTGCCAGCAGCTCGGGGCAAGAGCAGTACTTC. As protein: CASSSGQEQYF.

The sample holds one count of this clone. The V call is TRBV11-2, the J call TRBJ1-2; the D is unclear. This CDR3 has 13 residues. Looked up from germline, CDR1 is SGHAT and CDR2 is FQNNGV. The V and J ends lost 0 bases and 8 bases respectively, with 10 bases between them. The CDR3: CASSLEGGSGYTF. In nucleotides, the CDR3 is TGTGCCAGCAGCTTAGAAGGCGGGTCCGGCTACACCTTC.

V gene TRBV30 combines with J gene TRBJ2-7; possibly TRBD2 for D (5 bases). The V gene lost 4 bases and the J gene lost 0 bases, with 7 bases spanning the gap. The CDR3 sequence is 12 residues long. Per germline, CDR1 GTSNPN and CDR2 SVGIG (reference sequence). The CDR3 here is CAWKRSSYEQYF. In nucleotides, the CDR3 is TGTGCCTGGAAGCGGAGCTCCTACGAGCAGTACTTC. Full variable domain (rest looked up from reference TRBV30 and TRBJ2-7): SQTIHQWPATLVQPVGSPLSLECTVEGTSNPNLYWYRQAAGRGLQLLFYSVGIGQISSEVPQNLSASRPQDRQFILSSKKLLLSDSGFYLCAWKRSSYEQYFGPGTRLTVT.

This clone was counted once. The chain employs TRBV10-2 and TRBJ2-7; 9 bases are shared with TRBD1. V lost 7 bases to trimming and J lost 7 bases; unmatched junction nucleotides: 5. This CDR3 is 12 amino acids long. Germline lookup yields CDR1 WSHSY and CDR2 SAAADI. Here the CDR3 reads CASKDRGREQYF. In DNA form, the CDR3 reads TGCGCCAGCAAAGACAGGGGGAGGGAGCAGTACTTC.

CDR3 nucleotides: TGTGCCAGCTCACCAGCGGTTGTAACTAGCGGAACCCGCGAGCAGTACTTC. Protein: CASSPAVVTSGTREQYF. This rearrangement joins TRBV18 to TRBJ2-7, with TRBD2 identical over 8 bases. The CDR3 loop spans 17 amino acids. With 2 bases clipped from V and 6 bases from J, the junction kept 15 bases outside the gene matches. Germline-derived CDR1 and CDR2 are KGHSH and LQKENI.

This sequence joins TRBV28 and TRBJ2-7; D is undetermined. The CDR3 extends over 13 amino acids. Germline V gives CDR1 MDHEN, CDR2 SYDVKM. V was shortened by 5 bases and J by 5 bases, with 13 bases between the two germline ends. CDR3 region: CASSARLADEQYF. In DNA, the CDR3 is TGTGCCAGCAGTGCAAGGCTCGCCGACGAGCAGTACTTC.

This clone showed up just once. The rearrangement joins TRBV15 to TRBJ2-1; TRBD2 matches at 12 bases. Germline loops: CDR1 LNHNV, CDR2 YYDKDF (reference sequence). The CDR3 is made up of 17 amino acids. With 1 base clipped from V and 6 bases from J, the junction kept 7 bases outside the gene matches. CDR3 nucleotides: TGTGCCACCAGCAGAGCACGACTAGCGGGGGCCCGCAATGAGCAGTTCTTC. Its protein product is CATSRARLAGARNEQFF.

This clone was recorded a few times. The genes are TRBV5-1 and TRBJ1-2; no reliable D call. V was trimmed by 4 bases and J by 5 bases, leaving 12 bases between them. CDR3 length equals 13 residues. Germline CDR1 SGHRS, CDR2 YFSETQ. The CDR3 nucleotides are TGCGCCAGCAGCCCTAGGACCATTTATGGCTACACCTTC. Protein product: CASSPRTIYGYTF.

This clone was observed a single time. The rearrangement joins TRBV28 to TRBJ1-5; D possibly corresponds to TRBD1 (5 bases). Germline V gene data show CDR1 as MDHEN and CDR2 as SYDVKM. This CDR3 comprises 13 residues. The V end lost 7 bases, the J end lost 8 bases, and 15 bases lay between the germline ends. For the CDR3, the DNA is TGTGCCAGCACCTCCCCGGGGGAAGAGCCCCAGCATTTT. Translated, it gives CASTSPGEEPQHF. Using reference TRBV28 and TRBJ1-5 for the parts outside the CDR3, the full variable domain is DVKVTQSSRYLVKRTGEKVFLECVQDMDHENMFWYRQDPGLGLRLIYFSYDVKMKEKGDIPEGYSVSREKKERFSLILESASTNQTSMYLCASTSPGEEPQHFGDGTRLSIL.

V and J are TRBV7-9 and TRBJ2-6, with a possible D match to TRBD1 (5 bases). Between the trimmed V and J ends, which lost 3 bases and 1 base, there was a span of 13 bases. The CDR3 is 17 residues long. CDR1 and CDR2 (germline): SEHNR, FQNEAQ (reference sequence). CDR3 bases: TGTGCCAGCAGCTTTCTAGGACAACCTTCTGGGGCCAACGTCCTGACTTTC. It translates to CASSFLGQPSGANVLTF.

This chain joins TRBV5-4 and TRBJ1-6; D not certain. Trimming took 3 bases from V and 2 from J, leaving 12 bases between them. The germline gives CDR1 SGHNT, CDR2 YYREEE (reference sequence). The CDR3 totals 16 residues. This CDR3 reads CASSSRLGAYNSPLHF. CDR3 in DNA: TGTGCCAGCAGCTCTAGGTTGGGAGCCTATAATTCACCCCTCCACTTT.

V is TRBV7-3 and J is TRBJ1-3; D is uncertain. The CDR3 totals 14 residues. With 0 bases removed from V and 0 bases from J, the gap between germline ends came to 3 bases. The germline V gene encodes CDR1 SGHTA and CDR2 FQGTGA. The DNA of the CDR3 is TGTGCCAGCAGCTTAACAGCCTCTGGAAACACCATATATTTT. This codes for CASSLTASGNTIYF.

The CDR3 sequence: CASSLEGRNSQPQHF. DNA for the CDR3: TGCGCCAGCAGCTTGGAGGGGAGGAATTCCCAGCCCCAGCATTTT. The rearrangement uses TRBV5-1 and TRBJ1-5; D possibly corresponds to TRBD1 (5 bases). Trimming took off 0 bases at V and 7 bases at J, with 14 bases between the two ends. Germline values: CDR1 SGHRS, CDR2 YFSETQ. This CDR3 is built from 15 residues.

This chain connects TRBV11-2 to TRBJ2-2; the D gene is possibly TRBD1 (6 bases). The CDR3 covers 15 residues. V was cut by 5 bases and J by 1 base, with 11 bases left in between. Per the germline V gene, CDR1 is SGHAT and CDR2 is FQNNGV. The CDR3 bases are TGTGCCAGCAGCCGACTGACAGGGAACACCGGGGAGCTGTTTTTT. Its translation is CASSRLTGNTGELFF. The variable domain in full, completed from reference TRBV11-2 and TRBJ2-2, reads EAGVAQSPRYKIIEKRQSVAFWCNPISGHATLYWYQQILGQGPKLLIQFQNNGVVDDSQLPKDRFSAERLKGVDSTLKIQPAKLEDSAVYLCASSRLTGNTGELFFGEGSRLTVL.

This chain links TRBV10-3 with TRBJ2-3; TRBD1 matches at 7 bases. Germline CDR1 reads ENHRY; CDR2 reads SYGVKD. With 6 bases clipped from V and 3 bases from J, the junction kept 6 bases outside the gene matches. This CDR3 has 14 residues. CDR3 amino acids: CAISDRELTDTQYF. The DNA of the CDR3 is TGTGCCATCAGCGACAGGGAATTAACAGATACGCAGTATTTT.